The 7 T cell receptor beta chains in this list originate from one sample, sequenced in a study of naive and memory T cell subsets. Whole-study results and caveats: Possibly reflecting memory cells re-expressing CD45RA, a few larger clonotypes occurred in naive repertoires, especially CD8.

Both TRBC1 and TRBC2 were covered by a beta constant-region primer of two equimolar oligonucleotides. The ligated cDNA underwent four PCR rounds using SP2 and nested alpha and beta constant-region primers. TCRdb re-called the UMI-ligation and nested PCR reads with MiXCR, one entry per CDR3 protein. There are 120,000 to 150,000 distinct CDR3 sequences in the sample; approximately 20% occur only once, and roughly 0.6% lies in the top ten. Their antigen targets remain unknown. Sequencing used naive CD8+ T cells from blood. Receptors were obtained from a human donor in good health.

This clonotype has just a few counts. The chain joins TRBV28 to TRBJ1-1, with D possibly matching TRBD1 (5 bases). Germline lookup yields CDR1 MDHEN and CDR2 SYDVKM. The CDR3 sequence is 13 residues long. V was cut by 6 bases and J by 5 bases, with 13 bases left in between. For the CDR3, the DNA is TGTGCCAGCAGCCCAGGGCGGCGGACTGAAGCTTTCTTT. Its translation is CASSPGRRTEAFF.

The table lists this clonotype with a few counts. The chain recombines TRBV7-8 with TRBJ2-1; 9 bases agree with TRBD2. This CDR3 has 16 amino acids. Germline CDR1 is SGHVS and CDR2 is FQNEAQ. After removal of 2 bases from V and 9 bases from J, the junction contained 11 bases not matched to a gene. CDR3 bases: TGTGCCAGCAGCTTAAACTTAGCGGGAGTGGGGCTTGAGCAGTTCTTC. Residues: CASSLNLAGVGLEQFF.

This clonotype has only a few counts. V usage is TRBV12-3 or TRBV12-4 and J usage is TRBJ2-3; D gene unclear. The CDR3 spans 13 residues. Deletions cut 5 bases from V and 4 bases from J, with 10 bases between. The chain's CDR3 is CASSLSVADTQYF. CDR3 nucleotide sequence: TGTGCCAGCAGTCTCTCCGTCGCAGATACGCAGTATTTT.

This chain connects TRBV7-2 to TRBJ2-3; no firm D call. V was trimmed by 5 bases and J by 4 bases, leaving 16 bases between them. The CDR3 covers 15 residues. CDR1 is SGHTA and CDR2 is FQGNSA in the germline V gene. The CDR3 nucleotides are TGTGCCAGCAGCACCGCGTTAGGGCAGGCAGATACGCAGTATTTT. Its translation: CASSTALGQADTQYF.

The V call is TRBV5-1, the J call TRBJ2-1, with 7 bases aligning to TRBD1. The CDR3 length is 17 residues. The trim removed 4 bases at V and 7 bases at J, leaving 17 bases unmatched. From germline, CDR1 is SGHRS and CDR2 YFSETQ. The CDR3 reads CASSQLPPDRPLNEQFF. The DNA for the CDR3 is TGCGCCAGCAGCCAGCTCCCCCCGGACAGGCCCCTTAATGAGCAGTTCTTC. Full variable domain (missing parts from reference TRBV5-1 and TRBJ2-1): KAGVTQTPRYLIKTRGQQVTLSCSPISGHRSVSWYQQTPGQGLQFLFEYFSETQRNKGNFPGRFSGRQFSNSRSEMNVSTLELGDSALYLCASSQLPPDRPLNEQFFGPGTRLTVL.

This clonotype was counted only a few times. The genes are TRBV15 and TRBJ2-1, with 13 bases aligning to TRBD2. Losses at the gene ends were 2 bases for V and 7 bases for J; bases not matched to a gene: 8. CDR1 LNHNV and CDR2 YYDKDF come from the germline V gene (reference sequence). This CDR3 comprises 17 residues. CDR3 bases: TGTGCCACCAGCAGACTGCCGGAGGGACTAGCGGGGAATGAGCAGTTCTTC. Translated, it gives CATSRLPEGLAGNEQFF.

This clonotype has a handful of counts. This rearrangement joins TRBV28 to TRBJ2-5, with D uncertain. This CDR3 comprises 13 residues. Per germline, CDR1 MDHEN and CDR2 SYDVKM. Trimming left V 2 bases short and J 4 bases short, with 8 bases between. CDR3 loop: CASSLVSVETQYF. Written as DNA, the CDR3 is TGTGCCAGCAGTTTAGTTTCTGTAGAGACCCAGTACTTC.